This T cell receptor (beta chain) was sequenced during a study of T cell changes during pregnancy in multiple sclerosis (dated by TCRdb to 2018 to 2020). Some background on the complete study: Changes in the T cell repertoire over the course of pregnancy were examined in this study in women with multiple sclerosis.

The CDR3 starts with the cysteine, ends with the phenylalanine, and has 15 residues. The sequence is cut down to CDR3 DNA, 45 bases in frame from base 1. V trim: 4 bases; J trim: 10 bases; unmatched bases: 7. For CDR1 and CDR2, the germline V gene lists SGDLS and YYNGEE. As regards this clone: This clone's antigen is unknown. No base qualities exist here, and no much larger clone lies one base off it.

The library was built by means of the immunoSEQ multiplex PCR assay. TCRdb limited this immuneACCESS table to in-frame rearrangements with V and J called. A share of clones is missing; checked studies link under half to unresolved V genes, and the rest is unexplained. This sample is represented by 40,000 or so clones; more than 90% of them were singletons. The top ten hold roughly 5.4% of the sample. Sequencing was performed on peripheral blood, taken in the third trimester of pregnancy. The rearranged segments are TRBV9 and TRBJ1-6; 11 central nucleotides agree with TRBD1. This receptor was obtained from a female donor in good health, enrolled as a control in a pregnancy study. CDR3 protein: CASSPGDRGDSPLHF. The DNA sequence reads TGTGCCAGCAGCCCCGGGGACAGGGGGGACTCACCCCTCCACTTT.